This is a list of T cell receptor beta chains from one sample in a study of cytomegalovirus exposure and HLA in healthy donors. TCRdb's copy holds only in-frame clones and misses some; the assay was immunoSEQ multiplex PCR. The sample consists of approximately 100,000 clones, around a tenth of them appearing once. The sequenced sample was PBMCs. Receptor source: a man in his fifties in good health and CMV-seropositive. CDR3s include the opening cysteine and the closing phenylalanine or tryptophan. The order of the fields is V gene, D gene, J gene, clone size, CDR3 protein, CDR3 DNA. D genes are given only for firm matches. Rows may omit the clone size; those that give it use once, few, many or a size class.

TRBV29-1,TRBD1,TRBJ1-2,few,CSVEGGGSHYGYTF,TGCAGCGTTGAAGGAGGGGGCTCACACTATGGCTACACCTTC
TRBV28,TRBD1,TRBJ1-1,-,CASSGGQGRIGRTEAFF,TGTGCCAGCAGTGGTGGACAGGGACGAATAGGGAGGACTGAAGCTTTCTTT
TRBV6-5,TRBD1,TRBJ1-1,-,CASSSGTGFGTEAFF,TGCGCCAGCAGTTCCGGGACAGGATTTGGGACTGAAGCTTTCTTT
TRBV30,-,TRBJ1-4,-,CAWSVQARIKLFF,TGTGCCTGGAGTGTACAGGCCAGGATAAAACTGTTTTTT
TRBV19,-,TRBJ1-1,-,CASSIFQGNTEAFF,TGTGCCAGTAGTATATTCCAGGGGAACACTGAAGCTTTCTTT
TRBV28,TRBD2,TRBJ2-3,few,CASSSGLAGVRTDTQYF,TGTGCCAGCAGTTCGGGACTAGCGGGAGTCCGCACAGATACGCAGTATTTT
TRBV5-8,TRBD1,TRBJ2-2,many,CASSPPPPWDRVRTGELFF,TGTGCCAGCAGCCCACCCCCGCCGTGGGACAGGGTGCGCACCGGGGAGCTGTTTTTT
TRBV7-9,TRBD1,TRBJ2-1,few,CASSLLNRGSDEQFF,TGTGCCAGCAGCTTATTGAACAGGGGATCGGATGAGCAGTTCTTC
TRBV7-6,TRBD1,TRBJ1-6,few,CASSRDRGNSPLHF,TGTGCCAGCAGCCGGGACAGGGGAAATTCACCCCTCCACTTT
TRBV28,-,TRBJ2-1,-,CASSPFRDYADEQFF,TGTGCCAGCAGCCCTTTCCGGGATTACGCGGATGAGCAGTTCTTC
TRBV5-1,-,TRBJ1-1,few,CASSLQGNTEAFF,TGCGCCAGCAGCTTGCAGGGAAACACTGAAGCTTTCTTT
TRBV30,-,TRBJ1-2,few,CAWSGGSLNYGYTF,TGTGCCTGGAGCGGGGGTTCCTTGAACTATGGCTACACCTTC
TRBV28,TRBD1,TRBJ1-5,-,CASTRRGGDYQPQHF,TGTGCCAGCACTAGAAGAGGGGGCGATTATCAGCCCCAGCATTTT
TRBV19,TRBD1,TRBJ1-1,-,CASSSSLGQGFRRNTEAFF,TGTGCCAGTAGTTCGTCCTTGGGACAGGGGTTTCGGAGGAACACTGAAGCTTTCTTT
TRBV5-1,-,TRBJ1-2,few,CASSLPGTRPNGYTF,TGCGCCAGCAGCTTGCCCGGGACACGGCCTAACGGCTACACCTTC
TRBV19,TRBD1,TRBJ1-5,-,CASSIGQGDYQPQHF,TGTGCCAGTAGTATAGGGCAGGGGGACTATCAGCCCCAGCATTTT
TRBV6-5,-,TRBJ1-2,-,CASSYHRGAGGYPF,TGTGCCAGCAGTTACCACCGGGGGGCGGGGGGCTACCCCTTC
TRBV28,TRBD1,TRBJ1-2,-,CASSLIGQEAYGYTF,TGTGCCAGCAGTCTGATCGGACAGGAAGCCTATGGCTACACCTTC
TRBV6-1,-,TRBJ1-4,-,CASSSKRAVEKLFF,TGTGCCAGCAGTTCAAAAAGAGCGGTGGAAAAACTGTTTTTT
TRBV28,-,TRBJ1-2,few,CASSPQVNYGYTF,TGTGCCAGCAGCCCCCAGGTTAACTATGGCTACACCTTC
TRBV4-1,-,TRBJ2-4,-,CASSRNFQDIQYF,TGCGCCAGCAGCCGCAACTTCCAGGACATTCAGTACTTC
TRBV4-3,-,TRBJ2-3,-,CASSQDLPPASTDTQYF,TGCGCCAGCAGCCAAGATCTTCCCCCCGCGAGCACAGATACGCAGTATTTT
TRBV5-1,-,TRBJ2-5,-,CATTFGTIGRETQYF,TGCGCCACCACGTTCGGGACAATCGGTAGGGAGACCCAGTACTTC
TRBV14,TRBD1,TRBJ2-7,-,CASSRMTGREQYF,TGTGCCAGCAGCCGTATGACAGGGCGCGAGCAGTACTTC
TRBV6-7,-,TRBJ2-7,few,CASSYSKESHRRVGYYEQYF,TGTGCCAGCAGTTACTCGAAAGAGTCGCATCGGCGGGTAGGTTACTACGAGCAGTACTTC
TRBV25-1,-,TRBJ2-2,few,CASSVGVGELFF,TGTGCCAGCAGTGTAGGGGTCGGGGAGCTGTTTTTT
TRBV29-1,TRBD2,TRBJ2-1,few,CKSGTSGRAGQFF,TGCAAGTCAGGGACTAGCGGGAGGGCCGGGCAGTTCTTC
TRBV28,-,TRBJ2-4,once,CASSPLGSLAKNIQYF,TGTGCCAGCAGCCCCTTGGGTAGCCTAGCCAAAAACATTCAGTACTTC
TRBV5-1,-,TRBJ1-1,few,CASSLDGHLMNTEAFF,TGCGCCAGCAGCTTGGATGGACACCTAATGAACACTGAAGCTTTCTTT
TRBV28,-,TRBJ2-5,-,CASRALGQMANF,TGTGCCAGCAGAGCCCTAGGACAGATGGCCAACTTC
TRBV7-9,-,TRBJ2-2,-,CASSILTALDF,TGTGCCAGCAGCATATTGACAGCGTTGGATTTT
TRBV19,TRBD2,TRBJ2-2,-,CASSTPGGTGELFF,TGTGCCAGTAGTACCCCGGGAGGGACCGGGGAGCTGTTTTTT
TRBV11-3,TRBD1,TRBJ2-2,few,CASSTRTGGNTGELFF,TGTGCCAGCAGCACTCGGACAGGGGGGAACACCGGGGAGCTGTTTTTT
TRBV7-2,TRBD2,TRBJ2-7,-,CASSLGRGRAYEQYF,TGTGCCAGCAGCTTAGGACGCGGGAGGGCTTACGAGCAGTACTTC
TRBV28,-,TRBJ1-2,-,CASSTLGQYGYTF,TGTGCCAGCAGTACCCTCGGACAGTATGGCTACACCTTC
TRBV11-2,-,TRBJ1-1,-,CASSFWTAEAFF,TGTGCCAGCAGCTTCTGGACAGCTGAAGCTTTCTTT
TRBV7-2,-,TRBJ2-7,few,CASSLEGVRDEQYF,TGTGCCAGCAGCTTAGAGGGGGTGAGGGACGAGCAGTACTTC
TRBV28,-,TRBJ1-2,-,CASSSGWGPYGYTF,TGTGCCAGCAGTTCCGGGTGGGGGCCCTATGGCTACACCTTC
TRBV5-1,TRBD1,TRBJ1-5,-,CASSLGQGENQPQHF,TGCGCCAGCAGCTTGGGACAGGGGGAAAATCAGCCCCAGCATTTT
TRBV4-3,TRBD2,TRBJ2-7,-,CASSQSHRGRGYEQYF,TGCGCCAGCAGCCAGTCTCATCGCGGGAGGGGCTACGAGCAGTACTTC
TRBV6-1,-,TRBJ1-5,few,CASRTRSNQPQHF,TGTGCCAGCCGAACACGTAGCAATCAGCCCCAGCATTTT
TRBV6-1,-,TRBJ2-3,-,CASRSPGDTQYF,TGTGCCAGCAGATCCCCCGGGGATACGCAGTATTTT
TRBV5-1,-,TRBJ1-3,-,CISSLMGGPSGNTIYF,TGCATCAGCAGCTTGATGGGGGGGCCCTCTGGAAACACCATATATTTT
TRBV5-1,-,TRBJ2-3,few,CASSLNADTQYF,TGCGCCAGCAGCTTGAATGCGGATACGCAGTATTTT
TRBV14,-,TRBJ2-3,few,CASSQQISTDTQYF,TGTGCCAGCAGCCAGCAGATTAGCACAGATACGCAGTATTTT
TRBV5-1,TRBD1,TRBJ2-5,few,CASSTGVWTQYF,TGCGCCAGCAGTACAGGGGTGTGGACCCAGTACTTC
TRBV10-3,-,TRBJ2-7,-,CAISDTGTRGEQYF,TGTGCCATCAGTGACACTGGAACCCGGGGCGAGCAGTACTTC
TRBV6-5,-,TRBJ2-5,-,CASSYSVLQETQYF,TGTGCCAGCAGTTACTCGGTACTACAAGAGACCCAGTACTTC
TRBV19,-,TRBJ2-1,-,CASSIGVHEQFF,TGTGCCAGTAGTATTGGAGTACATGAGCAGTTCTTC
TRBV6-5,-,TRBJ1-1,few,CASSYGALDSAFF,TGTGCCAGCAGTTACGGGGCCCTAGACTCTGCTTTCTTT
TRBV28,TRBD1,TRBJ2-1,-,CASSTGQGYNEQFF,TGTGCCAGCAGTACGGGACAGGGCTACAATGAGCAGTTCTTC
TRBV28,TRBD1,TRBJ1-2,-,CASSNRGGRTTTRISGYGYTF,TGTGCCAGCAGTAACAGGGGCGGGAGGACCACTACCCGCATCTCCGGCTATGGCTACACCTTC